The 13 T cell receptor beta chains presented below share a single source sample, sequenced in a study of shared clonotypes between healthy human individuals. Data came from immunoSEQ multiplex PCR; TCRdb stores just in-frame clones and leaves some out. Altogether 950,000 to 1,100,000 clones are present, about 70% being singletons, with the ten largest covering approximately 1.5%. What was sequenced was memory CD4+ T cells sorted from blood. As to subset: CD45RA-negative fraction. The receptor source for this set is a man aged 18-30 years in good health.

This clone was found many times. The genes are TRBV18 and TRBJ2-2; D is possibly TRBD1 or TRBD2 (6 bases each). The CDR3 totals 14 residues. Germline values: CDR1 KGHSH, CDR2 LQKENI. V dropped 2 bases and J dropped 7 bases, with 11 bases sitting between them. The CDR3 nucleotides read TGTGCCAGCTCACCATCGGGGGCCGTCGGGGAGCTGTTTTTT. It yields the protein CASSPSGAVGELFF.

A few counts support this clone. V and J are TRBV10-3 and TRBJ2-7, with D tentatively TRBD1 (6 bases). Per the germline V gene, CDR1 is ENHRY and CDR2 is SYGVKD. The ends were cut back, 5 bases at V and 4 bases at J, with 12 bases in the middle. CDR3 length: 13 residues. The CDR3 DNA reads as TGTGCCATCAGTCAGGGGTCCCAATACGAGCAGTACTTC. The encoded protein is CAISQGSQYEQYF.

The J gene is TRBJ2-3, the V gene TRBV15; no clear D gene. Trimming took 2 bases from V and 2 from J, leaving 8 bases between them. The germline CDR1 and CDR2 sequences are LNHNV and YYDKDF (reference sequence). CDR3 length: 14 amino acids. CDR3 amino acids: CATSRKDVTDTQYF. CDR3 nucleotide sequence: TGTGCCACCAGCAGAAAAGACGTCACAGATACGCAGTATTTT. Filled out from reference TRBV15 and TRBJ2-3, the complete variable domain reads DAMVIQNPRYQVTQFGKPVTLSCSQTLNHNVMYWYQQKSSQAPKLLFHYYDKDFNNEADTPDNFQSRRPNTSFCFLDIRSPGLGDTAMYLCATSRKDVTDTQYFGPGTRLTVL.

This clone was counted a single time. The chain uses TRBV11-3 and TRBJ2-5, with 8 bases that match TRBD2. With V trimmed by 6 bases and J by 4 bases, 4 bases remained unmatched. Germline loops: CDR1 SGHNT, CDR2 YENEEA. CDR3 size: 13 residues. CDR3 DNA sequence: TGTGCCAGCAGTAGCGGGGTCGGAGAGACCCAGTACTTC. Its protein product is CASSSGVGETQYF.

This clone was seen a few times. V gene TRBV18 combines with J gene TRBJ2-7; D unclear. V lost 1 base, J lost 4 bases, and 11 bases lay in between. Germline V lookup: CDR1 KGHSH, CDR2 LQKENI. The CDR3 totals 14 residues. The CDR3 coding sequence is TGTGCCAGCTCACCACAACCACTCCAGTACGAGCAGTACTTC. It codes for CASSPQPLQYEQYF.

Concerning this clone itself: The sample carries other DNA sequences with the same CDR3. This CDR3 is CASSGAQNTGELFF. For the CDR3, the DNA is TGTGCCAGCAGCGGGGCACAGAACACCGGGGAGCTGTTTTTT. This sequence joins TRBV9 and TRBJ2-2; no clear D gene. CDR1 and CDR2 (germline): SGDLS, YYNGEE. CDR3 length equals 14 residues. V lost 3 bases and J 1 base, leaving 7 bases between the germline ends.

The chain uses TRBV19 and TRBJ1-5; no definite D call. The CDR3 is 14 residues long. With 5 bases removed from V and 0 bases from J, the gap between germline ends came to 8 bases. Germline lookup yields CDR1 LNHDA and CDR2 SQIVND (reference sequence). This chain's CDR3 is CASSESDSNQPQHF. The CDR3, as DNA: TGTGCCAGTAGTGAGTCGGATAGCAATCAGCCCCAGCATTTT.

The CDR3 region is CAISESWRLGTKNIQYF. CDR3 nucleotide sequence: TGTGCCATCAGTGAGTCTTGGAGGTTGGGAACCAAAAACATTCAGTACTTC. The gene calls are TRBV10-3 and TRBJ2-4; the D gene is possibly TRBD2 (5 bases). The ends were cut back, 0 bases at V and 2 bases at J, with 14 bases in the middle. The CDR3 covers 17 residues. Germline V gene data show CDR1 as ENHRY and CDR2 as SYGVKD.

The rearrangement links TRBV29-1 to TRBJ1-2; D is perhaps TRBD1 (6 bases). Trimming took off 3 bases at V and 4 bases at J, with 15 bases between the two ends. The length of the CDR3 is 14 residues. Germline loops: CDR1 SQVTM, CDR2 ANQGSEA. The DNA for the CDR3 is TGCAGCGTTGACCCTAGGGGGGGTGGCTATGGCTACACCTTC. Translated, it gives CSVDPRGGGYGYTF.

J is TRBJ2-7 and V is TRBV5-1; D gene ambiguous. There are 14 residues in the CDR3. V lost 0 bases and J lost 2, with 9 bases in between. From germline, CDR1 is SGHRS and CDR2 YFSETQ. CDR3 in DNA: TGCGCCAGCAGCTTGGCCAGCCAGGCCTACGAGCAGTACTTC. Translation: CASSLASQAYEQYF.

The chain combines TRBV4-1 with TRBJ1-6; D may be TRBD1 (5 bases). Per the germline V gene, CDR1 is MGHRA and CDR2 is YSYEKL. This CDR3 has 13 amino acids. V was cut by 1 base and J by 12 bases, with 10 bases left in between. In DNA form, the CDR3 reads TGCGCCAGCAGCCAAGGAGAGGGGTTACCCCTCCACTTT. It specifies CASSQGEGLPLHF.

The rearrangement uses TRBV5-1 and TRBJ2-4, with 8 bases matching TRBD2. The CDR3 contains 18 residues. Germline V gene lookup returns CDR1 SGHRS and CDR2 YFSETQ. V was clipped by 4 bases and J by 3 bases; unmatched bases: 15. The CDR3: CASSGTGTSTGVKNIQYF. The CDR3 DNA reads as TGCGCCAGCAGCGGAACCGGGACTAGTACCGGTGTCAAAAACATTCAGTACTTC.

This clone was observed a single time. The chain links TRBV19 to TRBJ1-2, with 7 bases that match TRBD1. CDR1 and CDR2 (germline): LNHDA, SQIVND (reference sequence). J gave up 2 bases and V 7 bases, and 16 bases lay outside the gene matches. This CDR3 has 17 amino acids. The chain's CDR3 is CASTPIGGTASNYGYTF. As DNA, the CDR3 is TGTGCCAGTACCCCAATTGGGGGGACAGCTTCAAACTATGGCTACACCTTC.